This T cell receptor beta chain is drawn from a study of graft-versus-host responses after intestinal transplantation. Study background: Recipients had multivisceral, liver-intestinal, or isolated intestinal transplants. Induction using anti-thymocyte globulin, followed by tacrolimus and steroids for 3 to 4 years, was given to all recipients.

As for this clone: Antigen: not known.

Repertoires were generated with immunoSEQ multiplex PCR, while TCRdb's copy carries only in-frame clones and drops some. Here the sample spans over 65,000 clones, roughly 90% being singletons. Study findings and constraints: Individuals who had graft-donor T cell macrochimerism had allografts that showed high graft-versus-host to host-versus-graft clonal ratios. Recipient bone marrow held GvH clones, some seen earlier in ileum or blood.

The sequence derives from a human patient who received an intestinal transplant, so some T cells may come from the graft donor. This material consisted of PBMCs, taken 98 days after intestinal transplantation.

CDR3 DNA: TGTGCCAGCAGTGCGGGGGATCAACAAGAGACCCAGTACTTC. This codes for CASSAGDQQETQYF. The chain is built from TRBV6-5 and TRBJ2-5; 7 nucleotides match TRBD2. The CDR3 is 14 amino acids. Germline V lookup: CDR1 MNHEY, CDR2 SVGAGI. The V gene end was trimmed by 5 bases and the J gene end by 2 bases; junction bases not matched to a gene: 5.